This T cell receptor beta chain was captured by sequencing in a study of graft-versus-host responses after intestinal transplantation. Remarks on this clone: Its specificity is not known.

Germline CDR1 is SGHDT and CDR2 is YYEEEE. J gave up 6 bases and V 4 bases, and 9 bases lay outside the gene matches. This CDR3 has 14 residues. Here immunoSEQ multiplex PCR was the method, and the copy in TCRdb shows in-frame clones only, minus some. Of about 89,000 clones listed, around nine tenths are singletons. The sequenced sample was unstimulated CD4+ T cells sorted from spleen or lymph node cells, obtained before intestinal transplant. The chain uses TRBV5-6 and TRBJ2-7, with 8 bases identical to TRBD1. The source is a human donor who received an intestinal transplant. CDR3 protein: CASSQRTGFGEQYF. As DNA, the CDR3 is TGTGCCAGCAGCCAACGGACAGGGTTTGGCGAGCAGTACTTC.